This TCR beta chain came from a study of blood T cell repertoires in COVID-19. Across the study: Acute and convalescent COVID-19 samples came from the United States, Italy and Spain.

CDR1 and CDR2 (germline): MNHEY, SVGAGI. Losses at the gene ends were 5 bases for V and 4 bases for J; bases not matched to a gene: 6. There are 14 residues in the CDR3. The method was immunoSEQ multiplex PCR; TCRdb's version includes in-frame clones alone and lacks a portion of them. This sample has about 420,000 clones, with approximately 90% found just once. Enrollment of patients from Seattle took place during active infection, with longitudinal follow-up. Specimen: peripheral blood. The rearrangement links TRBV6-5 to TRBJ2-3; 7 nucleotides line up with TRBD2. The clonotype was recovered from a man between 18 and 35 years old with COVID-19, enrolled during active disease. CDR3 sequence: CASSPITSADTQYF. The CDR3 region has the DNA TGTGCCAGCAGTCCAATTACTAGCGCAGATACGCAGTATTTT.